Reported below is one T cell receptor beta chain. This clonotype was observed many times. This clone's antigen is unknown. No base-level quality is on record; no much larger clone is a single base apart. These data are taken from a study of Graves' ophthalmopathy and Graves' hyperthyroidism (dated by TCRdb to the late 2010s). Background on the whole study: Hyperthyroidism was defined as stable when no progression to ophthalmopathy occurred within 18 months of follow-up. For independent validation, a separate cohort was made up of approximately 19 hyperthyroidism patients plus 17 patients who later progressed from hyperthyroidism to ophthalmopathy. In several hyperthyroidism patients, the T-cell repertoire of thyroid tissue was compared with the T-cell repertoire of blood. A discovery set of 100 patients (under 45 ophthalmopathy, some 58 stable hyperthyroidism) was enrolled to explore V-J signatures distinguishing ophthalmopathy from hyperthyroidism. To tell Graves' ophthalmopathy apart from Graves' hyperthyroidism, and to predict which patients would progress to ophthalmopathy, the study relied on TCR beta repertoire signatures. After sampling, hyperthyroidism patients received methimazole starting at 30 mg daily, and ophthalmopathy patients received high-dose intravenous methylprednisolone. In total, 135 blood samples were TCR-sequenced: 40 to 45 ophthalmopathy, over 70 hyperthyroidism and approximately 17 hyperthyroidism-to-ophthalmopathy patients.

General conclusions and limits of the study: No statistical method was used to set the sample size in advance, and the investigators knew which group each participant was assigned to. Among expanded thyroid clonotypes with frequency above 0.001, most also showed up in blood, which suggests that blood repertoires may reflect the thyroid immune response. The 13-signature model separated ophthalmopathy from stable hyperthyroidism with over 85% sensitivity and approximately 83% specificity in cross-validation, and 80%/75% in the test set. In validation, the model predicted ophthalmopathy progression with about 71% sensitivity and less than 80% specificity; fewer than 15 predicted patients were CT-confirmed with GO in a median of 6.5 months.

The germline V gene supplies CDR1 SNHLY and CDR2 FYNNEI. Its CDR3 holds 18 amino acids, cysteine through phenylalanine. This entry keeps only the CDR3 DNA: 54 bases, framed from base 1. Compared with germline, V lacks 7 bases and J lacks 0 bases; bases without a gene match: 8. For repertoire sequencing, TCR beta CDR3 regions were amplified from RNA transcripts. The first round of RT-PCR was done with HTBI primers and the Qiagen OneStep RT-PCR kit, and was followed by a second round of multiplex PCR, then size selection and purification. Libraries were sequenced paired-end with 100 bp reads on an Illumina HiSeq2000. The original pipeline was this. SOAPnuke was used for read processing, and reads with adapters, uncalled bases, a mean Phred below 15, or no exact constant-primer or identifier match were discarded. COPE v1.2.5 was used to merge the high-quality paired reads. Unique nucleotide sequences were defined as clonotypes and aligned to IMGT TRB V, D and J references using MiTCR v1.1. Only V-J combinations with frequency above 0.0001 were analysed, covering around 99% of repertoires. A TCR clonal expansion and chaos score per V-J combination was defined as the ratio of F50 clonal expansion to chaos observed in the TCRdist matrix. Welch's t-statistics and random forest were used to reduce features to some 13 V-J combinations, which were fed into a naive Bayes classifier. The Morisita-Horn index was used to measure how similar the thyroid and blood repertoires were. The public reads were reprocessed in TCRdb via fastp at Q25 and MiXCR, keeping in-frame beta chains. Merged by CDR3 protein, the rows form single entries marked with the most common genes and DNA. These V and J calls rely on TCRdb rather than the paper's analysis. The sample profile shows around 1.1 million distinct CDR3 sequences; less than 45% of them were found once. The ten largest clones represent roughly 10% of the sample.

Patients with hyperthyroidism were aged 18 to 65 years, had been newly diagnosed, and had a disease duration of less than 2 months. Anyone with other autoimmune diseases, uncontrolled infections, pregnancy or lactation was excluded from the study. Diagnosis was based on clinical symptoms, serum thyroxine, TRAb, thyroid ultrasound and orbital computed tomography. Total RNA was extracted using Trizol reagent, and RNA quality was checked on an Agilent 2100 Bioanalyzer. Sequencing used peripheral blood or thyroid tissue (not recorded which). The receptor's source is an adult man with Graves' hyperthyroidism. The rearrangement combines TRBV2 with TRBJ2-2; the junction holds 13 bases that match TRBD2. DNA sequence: TGTGCCAGCACCGATAGTACTAGCGGGGGGGCGAACACCGGGGAGCTGTTTTTT. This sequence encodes CASTDSTSGGANTGELFF.